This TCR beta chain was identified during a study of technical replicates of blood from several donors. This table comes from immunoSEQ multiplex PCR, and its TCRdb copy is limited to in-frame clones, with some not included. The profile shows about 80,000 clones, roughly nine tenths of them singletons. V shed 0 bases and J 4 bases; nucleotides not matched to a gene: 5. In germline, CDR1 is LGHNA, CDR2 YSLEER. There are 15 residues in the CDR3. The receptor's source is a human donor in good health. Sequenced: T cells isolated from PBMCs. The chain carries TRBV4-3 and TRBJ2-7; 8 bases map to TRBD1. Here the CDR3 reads CASSQESDRGYEQYF. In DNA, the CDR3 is TGCGCCAGCAGCCAAGAAAGCGACAGGGGATACGAGCAGTACTTC.